This T cell receptor (beta chain) emerged from a study of blood T cells in healthy people across ages. V was pared by 7 bases and J by 6 bases, with 8 bases of the junction left unmatched. Germline CDR1 and CDR2: MDHEN and SYDVKM. CDR3 length equals 15 residues. With each sample, at least 5.5 micrograms of total RNA were extracted. Findings of the study overall: Diversity figures based on one million T cells were deemed too low.

A sample-barcoded 5' primer and a J-beta primer mix were used in a second PCR of roughly 7 to 12 cycles. Each TCR beta cDNA got a 12-nucleotide random molecular identifier. TCRdb re-called the 5' RACE reads through MiXCR, storing one row per CDR3 protein. The sample lists about 640,000 distinct CDR3 sequences, around 38% occurring once. This clonotype was found many times. Its antigen is not identified. The chain carries TRBV28 and TRBJ1-5; 11 positions match TRBD1. This receptor was obtained from a man older than 75 in good health. Sequenced material: blood. The CDR3 region is CASNADRGLGQPQHF. As DNA, the CDR3 is TGTGCCAGCAACGCGGACAGGGGGCTTGGTCAGCCCCAGCATTTT.